The 15 T cell receptor beta chains below were found in one sample sequenced in a study of cytomegalovirus exposure and HLA in healthy donors. Produced via immunoSEQ multiplex PCR; TCRdb's table is partial and in-frame only. The sample records about 90,000 clones, roughly 84% being singletons. The specimen was PBMCs. The receptors were gathered from a woman aged 18 to 35 in good health and CMV-seropositive.

The chain carries TRBV11-2 and TRBJ1-3; D unclear. V lost 4 bases, J lost 3 bases, and 7 bases lay in between. Germline V gene lookup returns CDR1 SGHAT and CDR2 FQNNGV. The length of the CDR3 is 13 residues. The CDR3 coding sequence is TGTGCCAGCAGCTCTGACATTGGAAACACCATATATTTT. It is translated as CASSSDIGNTIYF.

This sequence joins TRBV5-6 and TRBJ1-6; D gene ambiguous. Looked up from germline, CDR1 is SGHDT and CDR2 is YYEEEE. V was cut by 4 bases and J by 7 bases, with 12 bases left in between. The CDR3 runs 14 residues. CDR3 loop: CASSPVGSNSPLHF. The CDR3 DNA is TGTGCCAGCAGCCCGGTCGGGAGCAATTCACCCCTCCACTTT.

The V call is TRBV2, the J call TRBJ1-2; 9 bases line up with TRBD1. Per germline, CDR1 SNHLY and CDR2 FYNNEI. The CDR3 extends over 14 amino acids. Trimming removed 7 bases from V and 4 bases from J; junction bases left unmatched: 7. In DNA form, the CDR3 reads TGTGCCAGCATTAGGGGACAGGGAGGCTATGGCTACACCTTC. It encodes CASIRGQGGYGYTF.

This clone is a singleton in its sample. V is TRBV30 and J is TRBJ1-2; 7 bases line up with TRBD1. The CDR3 is 12 amino acids. J lost 7 bases, V lost 4 bases, and 6 bases had no gene match. Germline CDR1 reads GTSNPN; CDR2 reads SVGIG (reference sequence). The CDR3 sequence: CAWIDRVRGYTF. The CDR3 coding sequence is TGTGCCTGGATCGACAGGGTTCGTGGCTACACCTTC. The full variable domain, completed using reference TRBV30 and TRBJ1-2, is SQTIHQWPATLVQPVGSPLSLECTVEGTSNPNLYWYRQAAGRGLQLLFYSVGIGQISSEVPQNLSASRPQDRQFILSSKKLLLSDSGFYLCAWIDRVRGYTFGSGTRLTVV.

This chain connects TRBV13 to TRBJ2-3, with 7 bases lining up with TRBD2. The CDR3 is 16 amino acids. The V and J ends lost 5 bases and 5 bases, in that order; junction bases with no gene match: 13. The V gene's germline CDR1 is PRHDT and CDR2 FYEKMQ (reference sequence). CDR3 sequence reads: CASSRGLEGEIDTQYF. The CDR3 DNA sequence: TGTGCCAGCAGCAGAGGACTAGAAGGCGAGATAGATACGCAGTATTTT. The full variable domain, completed using reference TRBV13 and TRBJ2-3, is AAGVIQSPRHLIKEKRETATLKCYPIPRHDTVYWYQQGPGQDPQFLISFYEKMQSDKGSIPDRFSAQQFSDYHSELNMSSLELGDSALYFCASSRGLEGEIDTQYFGPGTRLTVL.

The rearrangement uses TRBV2 and TRBJ2-1, with 8 bases that match TRBD1. V lost 3 bases and J lost 8; bases outside the gene matches: 3. The germline V gene has CDR1 SNHLY and CDR2 FYNNEI. The CDR3 runs to 13 residues. CDR3 coding DNA: TGTGCCAGCAGTGAGGACAGGGACCATGAGCAGTTCTTC. Protein: CASSEDRDHEQFF.

This clone was counted between two and nine times. The DNA for the CDR3 is TGTGCCTGGAGTGTTCCCATCTCCTATAATTCACCCCTCCACTTT. Protein product: CAWSVPISYNSPLHF. This chain links TRBV30 with TRBJ1-6, with D uncertain. Germline V lookup: CDR1 GTSNPN, CDR2 SVGIG (reference sequence). V lost 0 bases and J 0 bases, leaving 6 bases between the germline ends. The CDR3 spans 15 residues.

V and J are TRBV7-2 and TRBJ1-2, with 9 nucleotides matching TRBD1. The CDR3 consists of 15 residues. Germline trimming cut 4 bases from V and 0 bases from J; bases unmatched to any gene: 3. The germline V gene has CDR1 SGHTA and CDR2 FQGNSA. The DNA for the CDR3 is TGTGCCAGCAGCTCACGGACAGGGGCTAACTATGGCTACACCTTC. Amino acids: CASSSRTGANYGYTF.

V usage is TRBV4-3 and J usage is TRBJ2-3; D is perhaps TRBD2 (7 bases). The CDR3 sequence is 16 residues long. The V end was cut by 4 bases, the J end by 3 bases, with 17 bases between. CDR1 and CDR2 (germline): LGHNA, YSLEER. The CDR3 DNA sequence: TGCGCCAGCAGCCCTGAGGGGGGGCGAGGGACAGATACGCAGTATTTT. It encodes CASSPEGGRGTDTQYF.

The V call is TRBV7-9, the J call TRBJ2-1, with TRBD1 identical over 8 bases. The CDR3 is 13 amino acids. The J segment lost 8 bases and the V segment lost 0 bases, leaving 0 bases of the junction unmatched. The germline CDR1 and CDR2 sequences are SEHNR and FQNEAQ (reference sequence). In nucleotides, the CDR3 is TGTGCCAGCAGCTTAGCGACAGGGGATGAGCAGTTCTTC. It specifies CASSLATGDEQFF.

The chain is built from TRBV7-2 and TRBJ2-1; a weak D match, TRBD2 (5 bases). The CDR3 has 15 residues. Trimming left V 5 bases short and J 0 bases short, with 11 bases between. The V gene's germline CDR1 is SGHTA and CDR2 FQGNSA. The CDR3 bases are TGTGCCAGCAGCCCCGGGCTAGCCTCCTACAATGAGCAGTTCTTC. Protein product: CASSPGLASYNEQFF.

This chain joins TRBV5-1 and TRBJ2-7; 9 nucleotides align to TRBD2. V lost 1 base, J lost 5 bases, and 10 bases stayed unmatched. The CDR3 covers 16 residues. The germline gives CDR1 SGHRS, CDR2 YFSETQ. In nucleotides, the CDR3 is TGCGCCAGCAGCTTGCTAGCGGGGCAAGGGGCGGACGAGCAGTACTTC. Amino acids: CASSLLAGQGADEQYF.

The V gene is TRBV5-1, the J gene TRBJ1-1, with TRBD1 identical over 11 bases. The germline CDR1 and CDR2 sequences are SGHRS and YFSETQ. This CDR3 region has 14 residues. The V and J ends lost 2 bases and 4 bases, in that order; junction bases with no gene match: 1. The CDR3 here is CASSFGQGATEAFF. The CDR3 DNA sequence: TGCGCCAGCAGCTTCGGACAGGGGGCCACTGAAGCTTTCTTT.

V and J are TRBV10-1 and TRBJ2-7; D is ambiguous. The CDR3 has 12 residues. Per germline, CDR1 WNHNN and CDR2 SYGVQD (reference sequence). V was shortened by 5 bases and J by 3 bases, with 8 bases between the two germline ends. Here the CDR3 reads CASSPSLYEQYF. DNA of the CDR3: TGCGCCAGCAGTCCTAGTCTCTACGAGCAGTACTTC.

The CDR3 nucleotides are TGTGCCTGGAGTGTTTCGGGGAGCAATCAGCCCCAGCATTTT. It yields the protein CAWSVSGSNQPQHF. The chain has TRBV30 and TRBJ1-5; D not resolved. This CDR3 is 14 amino acids long. Trimming pared 0 bases from V and 1 base from J, leaving 7 bases between. CDR1 is GTSNPN and CDR2 is SVGIG in the germline V gene (reference sequence).